This T cell receptor beta chain was obtained from a study of T cells in Graves' hyperthyroidism and ophthalmopathy. On the study more broadly: Peripheral blood was taken when the disease was first diagnosed, before any treatment began. General study points: Model output signaled ophthalmopathy a median 6.5 months ahead of onset.

The sample holds one count of this clonotype. The antigen is undetermined. Amplified regions were TCR beta CDR3 sequences from RNA transcripts. In the first-round RT-PCR of the TCR CDR3, the HTBI primer set was used. Each CDR3 protein is one row after TCRdb ran MiXCR on the multiplex PCR reads. This sample has around 690,000 distinct CDR3 sequences, with about 20% found just once. The origin of this receptor is a man aged 25-45 years with Graves' ophthalmopathy. Sequencing was done on a sample of blood.

The DNA for the CDR3 is TGTGCCAGCTCACCTGGCCGGACAGGGGCGACTAATGAGCAGTTCTTC. This encodes CASSPGRTGATNEQFF. V is TRBV18 and J is TRBJ2-1, with 9 bases aligning to TRBD1. J gave up 7 bases and V 3 bases, and 10 bases lay outside the gene matches. This CDR3 spans 16 amino acids. CDR1 and CDR2 (germline): KGHSH, LQKENI.